Following are 16 T cell receptor beta chains from one sample sequenced in a study of cytomegalovirus exposure and HLA in healthy donors. The PCR employed 60 Vbeta primers together with 13 Jbeta primers. The data were produced by immunoSEQ multiplex PCR, yet TCRdb's version contains in-frame clones alone and is incomplete. Counted here are 100,000 to 150,000 clones, around three quarters occurring once; the ten biggest clones make up around 2.7%. Sequencing used PBMCs. The receptors here all came from a woman in her fifties or sixties in good health and CMV-seropositive.

This clone was seen only a few times. This chain's CDR3 is CASSLKGILAKNIQYF. The DNA for the CDR3 is TGTGCCAGCAGTTTAAAGGGGATATTAGCCAAAAACATTCAGTACTTC. The rearrangement uses TRBV28 and TRBJ2-4; D is perhaps TRBD1 (5 bases). Deletions cut 2 bases from V and 0 bases from J, with 11 bases between. The germline gives CDR1 MDHEN, CDR2 SYDVKM. This CDR3 contains 16 residues. Supplemented by reference TRBV28 and TRBJ2-4, the full variable domain reads DVKVTQSSRYLVKRTGEKVFLECVQDMDHENMFWYRQDPGLGLRLIYFSYDVKMKEKGDIPEGYSVSREKKERFSLILESASTNQTSMYLCASSLKGILAKNIQYFGAGTRLSVL.

The chain couples TRBV5-1 to TRBJ1-1; D is perhaps TRBD1 (6 bases). Germline lookup yields CDR1 SGHRS and CDR2 YFSETQ. The CDR3 has 14 residues. With 3 bases removed from V and 2 bases from J, the gap between germline ends came to 11 bases. CDR3 amino acids: CASSSGTPNTEAFF. Here the CDR3 DNA reads TGCGCCAGCAGCTCCGGGACACCCAACACTGAAGCTTTCTTT.

V gene TRBV11-1 combines with J gene TRBJ2-3; D is possibly TRBD2 (6 bases). This CDR3 has 14 residues. The germline gives CDR1 SGHAT, CDR2 FQDESV (reference sequence). Deletions cut 1 base from V and 3 bases from J, with 8 bases between. CDR3 region: CASSLGGTTDTQYF. In DNA form, the CDR3 reads TGTGCCAGCAGCTTAGGAGGGACTACAGATACGCAGTATTTT.

The chain combines TRBV7-2 with TRBJ1-2; D gene unclear. The germline V and J ends were trimmed by 4 bases and 0 bases, with 15 bases remaining between them. Per germline, CDR1 SGHTA and CDR2 FQGNSA. The CDR3 spans 16 residues. CDR3 bases: TGTGCCAGCAGCTCCACACCTCAACTAGCTAACTATGGCTACACCTTC. This codes for CASSSTPQLANYGYTF.

V usage is TRBV6-5 and J usage is TRBJ1-1; 7 bases line up with TRBD1. The trim removed 5 bases at V and 2 bases at J, leaving 5 bases unmatched. This CDR3 is built from 14 residues. Germline CDR1 and CDR2: MNHEY and SVGAGI. CDR3 bases: TGTGCCAGCAGTGATCCAGGGGGTAACACTGAAGCTTTCTTT. Its translation is CASSDPGGNTEAFF.

This clone was seen just once. The V and J genes are TRBV6-5 and TRBJ2-3, with 7 bases that match TRBD2. Losses at the gene ends were 6 bases for V and 2 bases for J; bases not matched to a gene: 8. The CDR3 runs 15 residues. Germline assignment: CDR1 MNHEY and CDR2 SVGAGI. The CDR3 nucleotides are TGTGCCAGCAGGGTAAGGGACTACTACACAGATACGCAGTATTTT. Amino acids: CASRVRDYYTDTQYF.

The chain carries TRBV19 and TRBJ1-5; D call uncertain. CDR1 and CDR2 from the germline V gene are LNHDA and SQIVND (reference sequence). The V gene lost 3 bases and the J gene lost 5 bases, with 14 bases spanning the gap. This CDR3 is 15 amino acids long. The CDR3: CASSIVPSEDQPQHF. CDR3 bases: TGTGCCAGTAGTATCGTCCCATCCGAGGATCAGCCCCAGCATTTT.

The chain recombines TRBV9 with TRBJ1-4, with 8 positions matching TRBD1. Trimming at V came to 0 bases and at J to 5 bases, leaving 3 bases not matched to a gene. CDR1 is SGDLS, CDR2 YYNGEE, per germline. The CDR3 length is 15 residues. The CDR3 reads CASSVATGENEKLFF. DNA of the CDR3: TGTGCCAGCAGCGTAGCGACAGGGGAGAATGAAAAACTGTTTTTT. Using reference TRBV9 and TRBJ1-4 for the parts outside the CDR3, the full variable domain is DSGVTQTPKHLITATGQRVTLRCSPRSGDLSVYWYQQSLDQGLQFLIQYYNGEERAKGNILERFSAQQFPDLHSELNLSSLELGDSALYFCASSVATGENEKLFFGSGTQLSVL.

The rearrangement joins TRBV6-1 to TRBJ1-5; maybe TRBD1 (6 bases). Trimming shortened V by 4 bases and J by 7 bases, and 14 bases separated the two germline ends. This CDR3 spans 14 amino acids. Germline CDR1 and CDR2: MNHNS and SASEGT. DNA of the CDR3: TGTGCCAGCAGTGCCGGACAGAAAGTACAGCCCCAGCATTTT. Its protein is CASSAGQKVQPQHF.

DNA for the CDR3: TGTGCCAGCAGCTTAAAGGGGGCGCTCCTTGAAAAACTGTTTTTT. It specifies CASSLKGALLEKLFF. The chain recombines TRBV7-9 with TRBJ1-4; 7 bases are shared with TRBD1. The CDR3 runs 15 residues. Trimming removed 2 bases from V and 7 bases from J; junction bases left unmatched: 7. Germline V gives CDR1 SEHNR, CDR2 FQNEAQ (reference sequence).

V gene TRBV7-6 combines with J gene TRBJ2-7, with 8 bases matching TRBD2. The V gene end was trimmed by 5 bases and the J gene end by 2 bases; junction bases not matched to a gene: 8. CDR1 is SGHVS and CDR2 is FNYEAQ in the germline V gene. The length of the CDR3 is 15 residues. CDR3 coding DNA: TGTGCCAGCAGCCAGGGACTAGGGGCCCCCTACGAGCAGTACTTC. As protein: CASSQGLGAPYEQYF.

The chain recombines TRBV27 with TRBJ2-5; D may be TRBD2 (6 bases). The J call may be incorrect, as the DNA end agrees better with TRBJ2-7. The CDR3 loop spans 16 amino acids. The germline V gene has CDR1 MNHEY and CDR2 SMNVEV (reference sequence). The CDR3 reads CASSFQGGGTSYEQYF. For the CDR3, the DNA is TGTGCCAGCAGTTTTCAGGGAGGCGGAACCTCCTACGAGCAGTACTTC.

This clone occurred a few times. V and J are TRBV6-5 and TRBJ1-2, with D unresolved. Trimming shortened V by 3 bases and J by 8 bases, and 13 bases separated the two germline ends. This CDR3 comprises 13 residues. Per germline, CDR1 MNHEY and CDR2 SVGAGI. This CDR3 is CASSYGDQQGYTF. As DNA, the CDR3 is TGTGCCAGCAGTTATGGAGACCAGCAGGGCTACACCTTC.

The chain combines TRBV11-3 with TRBJ2-1, with TRBD2 matching 14 bases. The trim removed 5 bases at V and 3 bases at J, leaving 3 bases unmatched. Germline CDR1 is SGHNT and CDR2 is YENEEA. The CDR3 extends over 16 amino acids. For the CDR3, the DNA is TGTGCCAGCAGCCCAGGGACTAGCGGGGGCTACAATGAGCAGTTCTTC. Its translation is CASSPGTSGGYNEQFF.

The rearrangement links TRBV10-3 to TRBJ2-7; D not resolved. Trimming shortened V by 0 bases and J by 4 bases, and 4 bases separated the two germline ends. CDR3 size: 12 residues. Germline V lookup: CDR1 ENHRY, CDR2 SYGVKD. DNA for the CDR3: TGTGCCATCAGTGAGTCGGAGTACGAGCAGTACTTC. Translating gives CAISESEYEQYF.

This chain uses TRBV6-1 with TRBJ1-1; D might be TRBD1 (6 bases). The V end was cut by 6 bases, the J end by 0 bases, with 11 bases between. The CDR3 covers 14 residues. CDR1 is MNHNS, CDR2 SASEGT, per germline. Here the CDR3 DNA reads TGTGCCAGCAGGTGGGACACCATGAACACTGAAGCTTTCTTT. This translates into CASRWDTMNTEAFF.